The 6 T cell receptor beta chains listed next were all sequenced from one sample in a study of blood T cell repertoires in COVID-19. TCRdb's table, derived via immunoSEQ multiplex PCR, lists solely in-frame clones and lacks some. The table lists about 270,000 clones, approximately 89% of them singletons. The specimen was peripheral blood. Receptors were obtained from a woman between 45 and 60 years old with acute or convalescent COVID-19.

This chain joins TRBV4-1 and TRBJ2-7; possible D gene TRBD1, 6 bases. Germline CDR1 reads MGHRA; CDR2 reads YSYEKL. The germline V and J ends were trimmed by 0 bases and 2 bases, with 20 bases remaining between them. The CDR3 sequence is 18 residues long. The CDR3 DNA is TGCGCCAGCAGCCAAGATAGGCGCATCTCGGGACACCCCTACGAGCAGTACTTC. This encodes CASSQDRRISGHPYEQYF.

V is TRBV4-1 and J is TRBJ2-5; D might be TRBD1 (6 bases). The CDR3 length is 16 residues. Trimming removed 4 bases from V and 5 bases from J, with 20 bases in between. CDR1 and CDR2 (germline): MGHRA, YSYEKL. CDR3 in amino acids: CASSLLSSGARETQYF. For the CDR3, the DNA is TGCGCCAGCAGCCTGCTCTCTTCAGGGGCACGGGAGACCCAGTACTTC.

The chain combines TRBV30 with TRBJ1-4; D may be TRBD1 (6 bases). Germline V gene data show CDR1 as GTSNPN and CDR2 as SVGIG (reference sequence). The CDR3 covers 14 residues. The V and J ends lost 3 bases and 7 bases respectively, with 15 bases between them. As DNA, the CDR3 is TGTGCCTGGAGCAGAAATCAGGGGTTTGAAAAACTGTTTTTT. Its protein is CAWSRNQGFEKLFF.

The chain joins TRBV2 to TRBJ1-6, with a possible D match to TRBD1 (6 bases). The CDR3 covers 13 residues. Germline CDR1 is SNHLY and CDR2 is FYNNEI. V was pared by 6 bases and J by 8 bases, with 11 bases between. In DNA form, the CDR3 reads TGTGCCAGCAGGGACAGTGAGGATTCACCCCTCCACTTT. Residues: CASRDSEDSPLHF.

The CDR3 loop reads CASSFTRTGNYGYTF. CDR3 nucleotide sequence: TGTGCCAGTAGTTTCACCAGGACAGGAAACTATGGCTACACCTTC. The chain carries TRBV19 and TRBJ1-2; TRBD1 matches at 7 bases. CDR3 size: 15 residues. V lost 5 bases, J lost 2 bases, and 8 bases stayed unmatched. Germline CDR1 is LNHDA and CDR2 is SQIVND (reference sequence).

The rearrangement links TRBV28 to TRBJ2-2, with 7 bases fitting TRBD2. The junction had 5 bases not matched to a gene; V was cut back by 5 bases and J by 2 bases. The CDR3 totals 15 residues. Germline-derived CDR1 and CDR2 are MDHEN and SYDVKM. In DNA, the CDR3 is TGTGCCAGCAGTCGCCCGGGACTAAACACCGGGGAGCTGTTTTTT. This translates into CASSRPGLNTGELFF.